Detailed here is one T cell receptor (beta chain). TCRdb re-analysed the 5' RACE reads in MiXCR, keeping a single row per CDR3 protein. The sample records 600,000 to 850,000 distinct CDR3 sequences, about 18% being singletons. The sample comes from a study of identical twins. This same sample was also part of a study on T cells expressing NK-cell markers.

Input material: PBMCs. The source is a woman under 30 in good health.

The CDR3 nucleotides are TGCGCCAGCAGCTTGGAAGGGATCTACGAGCAGTACTTC. Amino acids: CASSLEGIYEQYF. The chain has TRBV5-1 and TRBJ2-7, with D uncertain. This CDR3 is 13 amino acids long. V dropped 0 bases and J dropped 3 bases, with 7 bases sitting between them. The germline V gene has CDR1 SGHRS and CDR2 YFSETQ. Full variable domain (remainder filled in from reference TRBV5-1 and TRBJ2-7): KAGVTQTPRYLIKTRGQQVTLSCSPISGHRSVSWYQQTPGQGLQFLFEYFSETQRNKGNFPGRFSGRQFSNSRSEMNVSTLELGDSALYLCASSLEGIYEQYFGPGTRLTVT.